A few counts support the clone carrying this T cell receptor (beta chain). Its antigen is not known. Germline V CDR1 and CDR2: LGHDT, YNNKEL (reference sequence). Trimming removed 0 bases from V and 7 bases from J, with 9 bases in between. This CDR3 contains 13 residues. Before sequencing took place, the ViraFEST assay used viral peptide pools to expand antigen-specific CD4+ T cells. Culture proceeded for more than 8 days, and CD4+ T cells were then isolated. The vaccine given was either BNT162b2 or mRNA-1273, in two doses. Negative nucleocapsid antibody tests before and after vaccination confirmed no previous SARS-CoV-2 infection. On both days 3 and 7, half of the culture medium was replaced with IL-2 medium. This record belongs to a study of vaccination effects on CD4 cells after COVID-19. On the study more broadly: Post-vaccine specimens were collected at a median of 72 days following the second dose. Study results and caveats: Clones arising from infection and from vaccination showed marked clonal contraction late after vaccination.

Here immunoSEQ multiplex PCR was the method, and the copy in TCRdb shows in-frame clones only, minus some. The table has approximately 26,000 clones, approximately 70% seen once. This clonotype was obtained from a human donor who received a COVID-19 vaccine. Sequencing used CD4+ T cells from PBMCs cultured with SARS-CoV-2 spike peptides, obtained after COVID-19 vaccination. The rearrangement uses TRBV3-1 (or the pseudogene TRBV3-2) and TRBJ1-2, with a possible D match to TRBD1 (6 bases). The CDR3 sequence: CASSQDRGSGYTF. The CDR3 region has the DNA TGTGCCAGCAGCCAAGACAGGGGCTCTGGCTACACCTTC.